The clone carrying this T cell receptor beta chain was seen ten or more times. Its specificity is unknown. This entry is derived from a study of T cell repertoires in cytomegalovirus infection. Study as a whole: Public TCR beta signatures provided an indication of both CMV infection and a matching HLA type. Findings and limits, study-wide: CMV-specific HLA-C-restricted TCR beta clonotypes dominated the ex vivo response. Using cumulative public TCR beta family frequency, the authors identified those who carried CMV together with the relevant HLA.

Using its own MiXCR run on the reads, TCRdb lists one record per CDR3 protein. The sample has more than 140,000 distinct CDR3 sequences, 5% to 6.5% seen once. This CDR3 region has 14 residues. With 5 bases removed from V and 6 bases from J, the gap between germline ends came to 14 bases. From germline, CDR1 is SGHTA and CDR2 FQGNSA. Sequencing was done on a sample of PBMCs. V and J are TRBV7-2 and TRBJ1-5; TRBD1 might be the D (5 bases). The TCR was taken from a human donor in good health (CMV status not recorded). Some clones in this sample may be carry-over from other donors' samples. CDR3 DNA: TGTGCCAGCAGCCCTCCAGGGACTGGTCAGCCCCAGCATTTT. As protein: CASSPPGTGQPQHF. The full variable domain, with the rest looked up from reference TRBV7-2 and TRBJ1-5, is GAGVSQSPSNKVTEKGKDVELRCDPISGHTALYWYRQSLGQGLEFLIYFQGNSAPDKSGLPSDRFSAERTGGSVSTLTIQRTQQEDSAVYLCASSPPGTGQPQHFGDGTRLSIL.